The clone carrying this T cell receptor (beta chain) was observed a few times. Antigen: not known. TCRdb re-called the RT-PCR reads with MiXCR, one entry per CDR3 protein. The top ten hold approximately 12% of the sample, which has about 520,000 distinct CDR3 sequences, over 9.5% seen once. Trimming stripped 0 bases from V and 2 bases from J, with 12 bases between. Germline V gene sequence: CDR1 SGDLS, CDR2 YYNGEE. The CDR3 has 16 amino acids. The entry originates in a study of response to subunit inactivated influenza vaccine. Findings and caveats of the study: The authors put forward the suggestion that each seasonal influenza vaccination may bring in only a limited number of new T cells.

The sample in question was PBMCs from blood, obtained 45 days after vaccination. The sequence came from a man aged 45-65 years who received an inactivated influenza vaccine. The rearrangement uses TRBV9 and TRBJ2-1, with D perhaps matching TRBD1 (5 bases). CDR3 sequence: CASSVEWGRAYNEQFF. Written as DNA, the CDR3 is TGTGCCAGCAGCGTAGAATGGGGCAGGGCCTACAATGAGCAGTTCTTC.